This is a list of T cell receptor beta chains from one sample in a study of cytomegalovirus exposure and HLA in healthy donors. Data came from immunoSEQ multiplex PCR; TCRdb stores just in-frame clones and leaves some out. Of 140,000 to 150,000 clones listed, approximately 89% were seen once; the top ten hold about 0.64%. The sequenced material came from PBMCs. All receptors come from a man between 18 and 35 years old in good health and CMV-seronegative. The CDR3 runs from the conserved cysteine through the conserved F or W. Fields, in order: D gene, V gene, J gene, clone size, CDR3 protein, CDR3 DNA. D genes are given only for firm matches. Only part of the rows carry a size: once, few, many, or a class if the clone is expanded.

d_gene: TRBD1
v_gene: TRBV9
j_gene: TRBJ1-1
abundance: .
CDR3aa: CASSATGTGGDEAFF
CDR3nt: TGTGCCAGCAGCGCTACCGGGACAGGGGGGGACGAAGCTTTCTTT

d_gene: .
v_gene: TRBV7-9
j_gene: TRBJ2-3
abundance: .
CDR3aa: CASSFTGADTQYF
CDR3nt: TGTGCCAGCAGCTTTACCGGGGCAGATACGCAGTATTTT

d_gene: TRBD2
v_gene: TRBV4-1
j_gene: TRBJ2-3
abundance: few
CDR3aa: CASRKMGLAGNTDTQYF
CDR3nt: TGCGCCAGCAGGAAGATGGGCCTAGCGGGAAACACAGATACGCAGTATTTT

d_gene: TRBD1
v_gene: TRBV10-3
j_gene: TRBJ1-6
abundance: .
CDR3aa: CAISDQRTGRSYNSPLHF
CDR3nt: TGTGCCATCAGTGACCAAAGGACAGGGAGGTCCTATAATTCACCCCTCCACTTT

d_gene: TRBD1
v_gene: TRBV7-8
j_gene: TRBJ1-2
abundance: .
CDR3aa: CASSPKYRGINYGYTF
CDR3nt: TGTGCCAGCAGCCCGAAGTACAGGGGGATTAACTATGGCTACACCTTC

d_gene: .
v_gene: TRBV19
j_gene: TRBJ1-2
abundance: .
CDR3aa: CATTVGGHGLTNYGYTF
CDR3nt: TGTGCCACCACCGTTGGGGGACACGGATTGACTAACTATGGCTACACCTTC

d_gene: TRBD1
v_gene: TRBV30
j_gene: TRBJ1-1
abundance: .
CDR3aa: CAWRDRGLTEAFF
CDR3nt: TGTGCCTGGAGGGACAGGGGGCTTACTGAAGCTTTCTTT

d_gene: .
v_gene: TRBV27
j_gene: TRBJ2-1
abundance: once
CDR3aa: CASSLSLLTRDNEQFF
CDR3nt: TGTGCCAGCAGTTTAAGTCTTCTGACCCGGGACAATGAGCAGTTCTTC

d_gene: .
v_gene: TRBV10-3
j_gene: TRBJ1-1
abundance: .
CDR3aa: CAISGGYNEAFF
CDR3nt: TGTGCCATCAGTGGCGGGTACAATGAAGCTTTCTTT

d_gene: TRBD2
v_gene: TRBV30
j_gene: TRBJ2-1
abundance: .
CDR3aa: CAWSDLAGGRLRDNEQFF
CDR3nt: TGTGCCTGGAGTGATCTAGCGGGAGGGCGTTTGAGGGACAATGAGCAGTTCTTC

d_gene: .
v_gene: TRBV7-9
j_gene: TRBJ1-5
abundance: once
CDR3aa: CASSSDSSNQPQHF
CDR3nt: TGTGCCAGCAGCTCCGACAGTTCCAATCAGCCCCAGCATTTT

d_gene: TRBD1
v_gene: TRBV6-6
j_gene: TRBJ2-1
abundance: .
CDR3aa: CASSYPDRVNEQFF
CDR3nt: TGTGCCAGCAGTTACCCGGACAGGGTGAATGAGCAGTTCTTC

d_gene: .
v_gene: TRBV7-7
j_gene: TRBJ2-5
abundance: .
CDR3aa: CASSLGISGETQYF
CDR3nt: TGTGCCAGCAGCTTAGGGATCAGCGGGGAGACCCAGTACTTC

d_gene: TRBD2
v_gene: TRBV7-8
j_gene: TRBJ2-1
abundance: .
CDR3aa: CASSLGRGGGNEQFF
CDR3nt: TGTGCCAGCAGCTTAGGACGGGGGGGCGGAAATGAGCAGTTCTTC

d_gene: .
v_gene: TRBV28
j_gene: TRBJ1-1
abundance: .
CDR3aa: CASSPIALTVLNTEAFF
CDR3nt: TGTGCCAGCAGTCCTATCGCACTGACAGTATTAAACACTGAAGCTTTCTTT

d_gene: TRBD1
v_gene: TRBV7-8
j_gene: TRBJ2-7
abundance: .
CDR3aa: CASSPGQGAYEQYF
CDR3nt: TGTGCCAGCAGCCCAGGACAGGGGGCCTACGAGCAGTACTTC

d_gene: TRBD1
v_gene: TRBV2
j_gene: TRBJ1-5
abundance: few
CDR3aa: CASRTGDQPQHF
CDR3nt: TGTGCCAGCAGGACAGGGGATCAGCCCCAGCATTTT

d_gene: .
v_gene: TRBV7-2
j_gene: TRBJ1-2
abundance: .
CDR3aa: CASSSQVGYGYTF
CDR3nt: TGTGCCAGCAGCTCACAGGTTGGCTATGGCTACACCTTC

d_gene: .
v_gene: TRBV11-2
j_gene: TRBJ2-2
abundance: .
CDR3aa: CASSPRVELNTGELFF
CDR3nt: TGTGCCAGCAGCCCCCGAGTTGAATTGAACACCGGGGAGCTGTTTTTT

d_gene: .
v_gene: TRBV7-3
j_gene: TRBJ2-5
abundance: .
CDR3aa: CASSQIGGIGETQYF
CDR3nt: TGTGCCAGCAGCCAAATCGGAGGGATTGGGGAGACCCAGTACTTC

d_gene: TRBD1
v_gene: TRBV27
j_gene: TRBJ1-6
abundance: .
CDR3aa: CASSSQSRGTGRLQNSPLHF
CDR3nt: TGTGCCAGCAGCTCCCAATCGCGTGGGACAGGGCGGTTACAGAATTCACCCCTCCACTTT

d_gene: TRBD1
v_gene: TRBV29-1
j_gene: TRBJ1-1
abundance: .
CDR3aa: CSALQGARNTEAFF
CDR3nt: TGCAGCGCCCTACAGGGGGCGCGAAACACTGAAGCTTTCTTT

d_gene: .
v_gene: TRBV28
j_gene: TRBJ1-4
abundance: .
CDR3aa: CASNRNEKLFF
CDR3nt: TGTGCCAGCAATCGTAATGAAAAACTGTTTTTT

d_gene: .
v_gene: TRBV7-9
j_gene: TRBJ1-3
abundance: .
CDR3aa: CASSLVSSGNTIYF
CDR3nt: TGTGCCAGCAGCTTGGTCAGCTCTGGAAACACCATATATTTT

d_gene: .
v_gene: TRBV7-2
j_gene: TRBJ2-7
abundance: .
CDR3aa: CATGSPPTYEQYF
CDR3nt: TGTGCCACGGGGTCCCCCCCTACCTACGAGCAGTACTTC

d_gene: TRBD1
v_gene: TRBV18
j_gene: TRBJ1-2
abundance: .
CDR3aa: CASSPPARQGARGYTF
CDR3nt: TGTGCCAGCTCACCACCGGCCCGACAGGGGGCCAGGGGCTACACCTTC

d_gene: TRBD2
v_gene: TRBV7-9
j_gene: TRBJ2-1
abundance: .
CDR3aa: CASSLGSTSGGAEQFF
CDR3nt: TGTGCCAGCAGCTTAGGGTCGACTAGCGGGGGAGCTGAGCAGTTCTTC

d_gene: .
v_gene: TRBV11-2
j_gene: TRBJ1-1
abundance: .
CDR3aa: CASSLSGALTTEAFF
CDR3nt: TGTGCCAGCAGCTTATCAGGGGCGCTCACCACTGAAGCTTTCTTT

d_gene: TRBD1
v_gene: TRBV27
j_gene: TRBJ1-1
abundance: .
CDR3aa: CASSGGQRNTEAFF
CDR3nt: TGTGCCAGCAGTGGGGGACAGAGAAACACTGAAGCTTTCTTT

d_gene: TRBD1
v_gene: TRBV5-8
j_gene: TRBJ1-6
abundance: .
CDR3aa: CASSIRTGANSPLHF
CDR3nt: TGTGCCAGCAGCATACGGACAGGGGCTAATTCACCCCTCCACTTT

d_gene: .
v_gene: TRBV6-5
j_gene: TRBJ1-3
abundance: .
CDR3aa: CASSYLSSGNTIYF
CDR3nt: TGTGCCAGCAGTTATTTATCGTCTGGAAACACCATATATTTT

d_gene: TRBD2
v_gene: TRBV2
j_gene: TRBJ2-1
abundance: .
CDR3aa: CASSLAGVGDEQFF
CDR3nt: TGTGCCAGCAGTCTAGCGGGAGTAGGCGATGAGCAGTTCTTC

d_gene: .
v_gene: TRBV15
j_gene: TRBJ2-5
abundance: .
CDR3aa: CATSRDTGKETQYF
CDR3nt: TGTGCCACCAGCAGAGATACGGGAAAGGAGACCCAGTACTTC

d_gene: TRBD1
v_gene: TRBV5-4
j_gene: TRBJ2-2
abundance: .
CDR3aa: CASSLGGANTGELFF
CDR3nt: TGTGCCAGCAGCTTAGGGGGCGCGAACACCGGGGAGCTGTTTTTT

d_gene: .
v_gene: TRBV28
j_gene: TRBJ2-3
abundance: .
CDR3aa: CASMWYGGGPDTQYF
CDR3nt: TGTGCCAGCATGTGGTATGGCGGGGGCCCGGATACGCAGTATTTT

d_gene: TRBD2
v_gene: TRBV10-1
j_gene: TRBJ2-5
abundance: .
CDR3aa: CASSEGAGGMETQYF
CDR3nt: TGCGCCAGCAGTGAAGGAGCGGGGGGGATGGAGACCCAGTACTTC

d_gene: TRBD1
v_gene: TRBV13
j_gene: TRBJ2-1
abundance: once
CDR3aa: CASSFPRQGHEQFF
CDR3nt: TGTGCCAGCAGCTTCCCCCGACAGGGGCATGAGCAGTTCTTC

d_gene: .
v_gene: TRBV7-2
j_gene: TRBJ1-2
abundance: .
CDR3aa: CASSLESSGGNYGYTF
CDR3nt: TGTGCCAGCAGCTTAGAGTCTTCGGGGGGAAACTATGGCTACACCTTC

d_gene: TRBD1
v_gene: TRBV29-1
j_gene: TRBJ2-1
abundance: .
CDR3aa: CSVEITGGAYNEQFF
CDR3nt: TGCAGCGTTGAAATAACAGGGGGCGCCTACAATGAGCAGTTCTTC

d_gene: TRBD1
v_gene: TRBV5-1
j_gene: TRBJ1-1
abundance: .
CDR3aa: CASSWGQTNTEAFF
CDR3nt: TGCGCCAGCAGCTGGGGACAGACAAACACTGAAGCTTTCTTT

d_gene: TRBD1
v_gene: TRBV5-8
j_gene: TRBJ2-3
abundance: .
CDR3aa: CASSAGQGATDTQYF
CDR3nt: TGTGCCAGCAGCGCCGGACAGGGGGCCACAGATACGCAGTATTTT

d_gene: .
v_gene: TRBV10-1
j_gene: TRBJ1-5
abundance: once
CDR3aa: CASSGAGVYSNQPQHF
CDR3nt: TGCGCCAGCAGTGGGGCAGGCGTCTATAGCAATCAGCCCCAGCATTTT

d_gene: .
v_gene: TRBV18
j_gene: TRBJ1-1
abundance: .
CDR3aa: CASSPPGQSGTGEAFF
CDR3nt: TGTGCCAGCTCACCACCTGGACAGTCAGGAACGGGTGAAGCTTTCTTT

d_gene: .
v_gene: TRBV2
j_gene: TRBJ1-6
abundance: .
CDR3aa: CASDSSTRRNSPLHF
CDR3nt: TGTGCCAGCGACTCCTCGACGCGCCGGAATTCACCCCTCCACTTT

d_gene: .
v_gene: TRBV6-5
j_gene: TRBJ2-1
abundance: .
CDR3aa: CASSYLGVQFF
CDR3nt: TGTGCCAGCAGTTACTTGGGAGTGCAGTTCTTC

d_gene: TRBD2
v_gene: TRBV27
j_gene: TRBJ2-1
abundance: .
CDR3aa: CASSFSGRTSYNEQFF
CDR3nt: TGTGCCAGCAGTTTCAGCGGGAGGACCTCCTACAATGAGCAGTTCTTC

d_gene: .
v_gene: TRBV7-2
j_gene: TRBJ1-2
abundance: .
CDR3aa: CASSLAPPDSLHGYTF
CDR3nt: TGTGCCAGCAGCTTAGCCCCACCGGACAGCTTGCATGGCTACACCTTC

d_gene: TRBD2
v_gene: TRBV11-2
j_gene: TRBJ2-3
abundance: .
CDR3aa: CASSSRTSRATDTQYF
CDR3nt: TGTGCCAGCAGCTCACGGACTAGCCGGGCCACAGATACGCAGTATTTT

d_gene: .
v_gene: TRBV5-4
j_gene: TRBJ1-2
abundance: .
CDR3aa: CASSLEPWEGYTF
CDR3nt: TGTGCCAGCAGCTTGGAACCTTGGGAGGGCTACACCTTC

d_gene: .
v_gene: TRBV5-4
j_gene: TRBJ1-1
abundance: .
CDR3aa: CASSGGTEAFF
CDR3nt: TGTGCCAGCAGCGGAGGGACTGAAGCTTTCTTT

d_gene: TRBD1
v_gene: TRBV19
j_gene: TRBJ1-4
abundance: .
CDR3aa: CASSLGQVQKLFF
CDR3nt: TGTGCCAGTAGTTTGGGACAGGTCCAAAAACTGTTTTTT

d_gene: TRBD1
v_gene: TRBV7-8
j_gene: TRBJ1-4
abundance: .
CDR3aa: CASSSQVQGATNEKLFF
CDR3nt: TGTGCCAGCAGCTCCCAGGTACAGGGGGCGACTAATGAAAAACTGTTTTTT

d_gene: .
v_gene: TRBV5-6
j_gene: TRBJ1-2
abundance: .
CDR3aa: CASSLVVAGFDGYTF
CDR3nt: TGTGCCAGCAGCTTGGTAGTCGCAGGGTTCGATGGCTACACCTTC

d_gene: .
v_gene: TRBV5-1
j_gene: TRBJ1-2
abundance: many
CDR3aa: CASSLEGYGYTF
CDR3nt: TGCGCCAGCAGCTTGGAGGGGTATGGCTACACCTTC

d_gene: .
v_gene: TRBV18
j_gene: TRBJ2-1
abundance: once
CDR3aa: CASSPPTGWNEQFF
CDR3nt: TGTGCCAGCTCACCACCGACGGGATGGAATGAGCAGTTCTTC

d_gene: .
v_gene: TRBV6-5
j_gene: TRBJ1-1
abundance: once
CDR3aa: CASSSGIMNTEAFF
CDR3nt: TGTGCCAGCAGTTCAGGGATTATGAACACTGAAGCTTTCTTT

d_gene: .
v_gene: TRBV28
j_gene: TRBJ1-5
abundance: .
CDR3aa: CASSYRESKHF
CDR3nt: TGTGCCAGCAGCTACAGGGAGTCTAAGCATTTT

d_gene: .
v_gene: TRBV2
j_gene: TRBJ2-3
abundance: .
CDR3aa: CASKGRQDTDTQYF
CDR3nt: TGTGCCAGCAAGGGTCGACAGGACACAGATACGCAGTATTTT

d_gene: .
v_gene: TRBV18
j_gene: TRBJ1-1
abundance: once
CDR3aa: CASSSTDKNTEAFF
CDR3nt: TGTGCCAGCTCATCCACGGACAAAAACACTGAAGCTTTCTTT